Included here is one T cell receptor (beta chain) sequence, with context. Its antigen is unidentified. This sample is drawn from a study of CD4+ T cells in melanoma. Study-level results: In melanoma, neoantigen-specific CD4+ T cells reportedly differed in differentiation state. A reported correlation linked neoantigen-specific CD4+ T cells to CD8+, macrophage and B cell function.

Here immunoSEQ multiplex PCR was the method, and the copy in TCRdb shows in-frame clones only, minus some. Altogether about 140,000 clones are present, approximately 91% being singletons, with the ten largest covering more than 1.5%. V dropped 4 bases and J dropped 0; count of bases not matched to a gene: 5. This CDR3 region has 15 residues. Germline CDR1 reads SGHNT; CDR2 reads YYREEE (reference sequence). The TCR originated in a human donor with melanoma. The chain carries TRBV5-4 and TRBJ2-7, with 9 bases identical to TRBD2. For the CDR3, the DNA is TGTGCCAGCAGCAAACAGCGGGGGGCCTCCTACGAGCAGTACTTC. It translates to CASSKQRGASYEQYF.